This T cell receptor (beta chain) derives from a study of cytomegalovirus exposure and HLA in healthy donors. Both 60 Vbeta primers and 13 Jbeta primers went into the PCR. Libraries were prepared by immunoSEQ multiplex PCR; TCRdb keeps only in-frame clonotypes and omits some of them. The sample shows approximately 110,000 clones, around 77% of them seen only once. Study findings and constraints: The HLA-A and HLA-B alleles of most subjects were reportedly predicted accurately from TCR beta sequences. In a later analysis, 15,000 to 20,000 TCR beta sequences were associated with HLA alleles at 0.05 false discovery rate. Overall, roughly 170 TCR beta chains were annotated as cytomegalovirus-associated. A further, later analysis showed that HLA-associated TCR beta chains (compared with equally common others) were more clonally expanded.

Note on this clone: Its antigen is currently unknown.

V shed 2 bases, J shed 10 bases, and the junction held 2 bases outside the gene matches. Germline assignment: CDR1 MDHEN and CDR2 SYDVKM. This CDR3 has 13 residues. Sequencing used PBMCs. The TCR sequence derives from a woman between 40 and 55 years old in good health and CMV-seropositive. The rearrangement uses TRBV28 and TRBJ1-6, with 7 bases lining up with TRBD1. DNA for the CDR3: TGTGCCAGCAGTTTACAGGGGGAGTCACCCCTCCACTTT. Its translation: CASSLQGESPLHF.